The next 7 T cell receptor beta chains were all read from a single sample in a study of CD8 T cells in ankylosing spondylitis. The study, taken as a whole, reports: There was a TCR beta motif, made of several highly homologous variants, that appeared characteristic of ankylosing spondylitis blood.

TCRdb re-called the 5' RACE reads through MiXCR, storing one row per CDR3 protein. The sample includes about 450,000 distinct CDR3 sequences, roughly 26% seen only once; the top ten take 0.89%. Their specific antigens are unknown. The sequenced material came from blood, either unsorted or a sorted T cell fraction (not recorded which). The receptors originated from a male donor with ankylosing spondylitis.

The chain is built from TRBV27 and TRBJ2-1, with 9 nucleotides matching TRBD2. V lost 6 bases and J lost 4; bases outside the gene matches: 10. In germline, CDR1 is MNHEY, CDR2 SMNVEV (reference sequence). CDR3 length: 16 amino acids. The CDR3 sequence is CASSPLAGKAYNEQFF. For the CDR3, the DNA is TGTGCCAGCAGCCCCCTAGCGGGGAAGGCTTACAATGAGCAGTTCTTC.

The chain uses TRBV12-3 or TRBV12-4 and TRBJ2-1; D may be TRBD2 (7 bases). The CDR3 consists of 14 residues. V gave up 6 bases and J gave up 14 bases, with 23 bases separating them. The CDR3 DNA reads as TGTGCCAGCAGCACCAATGGGGGGGGGGCGCGGGAGTTCTTC. Its translation: CASSTNGGGAREFF.

This clonotype was observed a handful of times. This chain's CDR3 is CASSQGSKMHSGANVLTF. DNA for the CDR3: TGTGCCAGCTCACAAGGGTCGAAGATGCACTCTGGGGCCAACGTCCTGACTTTC. The chain recombines TRBV18 with TRBJ2-6; no clear D gene. This CDR3 is built from 18 residues. CDR1 and CDR2 from the germline V gene are KGHSH and LQKENI. V lost 4 bases, J lost 0 bases, and 16 bases lay in between.

V is TRBV20-1 and J is TRBJ2-7; 16 bases agree with TRBD2. Germline-derived CDR1 and CDR2 are DFQATT and SNEGSKA (reference sequence). The V segment lost 0 bases and the J segment 5 bases; nucleotides outside the gene matches: 10. This CDR3 contains 18 residues. The CDR3 DNA follows: TGCAGTGCTAGAGACCTCTCGGGACTAGCGGGAGGGAAACACGAGCAGTACTTC. It codes for CSARDLSGLAGGKHEQYF.

The chain uses TRBV5-6 and TRBJ2-3; 7 nucleotides align to TRBD1. The CDR3 has 16 amino acids. Looked up from germline, CDR1 is SGHDT and CDR2 is YYEEEE. V shed 3 bases and J 4 bases; nucleotides not matched to a gene: 11. CDR3: CASSSRDRWKSDTQYF. CDR3 nucleotide sequence: TGTGCCAGCAGCTCCCGGGACAGATGGAAATCAGATACGCAGTATTTT.

This clonotype showed up just a few times. The rearrangement joins TRBV12-3 or TRBV12-4 to TRBJ2-1; maybe TRBD1 (6 bases). The CDR3 loop spans 11 amino acids. V lost 7 bases to trimming and J lost 9 bases, with 10 bases between them. The CDR3 sequence: CASTVGGEQFF. CDR3 DNA sequence: TGTGCCAGCACCGTAGGGGGTGAGCAGTTCTTC.

The rearrangement uses TRBV7-2 and TRBJ2-3; D uncertain. The CDR3 loop spans 14 amino acids. V was cut by 2 bases and J by 2 bases, with 8 bases left in between. Germline values: CDR1 SGHTA, CDR2 FQGNSA. The CDR3 here is CASSLSIHTDTQYF. CDR3 bases: TGTGCCAGCAGCTTAAGCATTCACACAGATACGCAGTATTTT.